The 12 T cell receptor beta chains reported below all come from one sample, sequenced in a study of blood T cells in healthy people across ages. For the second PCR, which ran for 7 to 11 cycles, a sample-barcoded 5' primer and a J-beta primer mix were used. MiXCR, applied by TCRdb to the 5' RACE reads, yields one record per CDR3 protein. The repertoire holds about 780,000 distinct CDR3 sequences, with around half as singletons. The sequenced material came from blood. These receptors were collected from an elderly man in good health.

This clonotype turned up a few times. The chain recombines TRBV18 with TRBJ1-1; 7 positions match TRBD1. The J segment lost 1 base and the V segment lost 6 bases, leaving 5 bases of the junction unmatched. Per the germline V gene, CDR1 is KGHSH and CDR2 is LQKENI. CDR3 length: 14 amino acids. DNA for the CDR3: TGTGCCAGCTCCTGGGGACAGAAGAACACTGAAGCTTTCTTT. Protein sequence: CASSWGQKNTEAFF. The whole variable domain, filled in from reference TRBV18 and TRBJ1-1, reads NAGVMQNPRHLVRRRGQEARLRCSPMKGHSHVYWYRQLPEEGLKFMVYLQKENIIDESGMPKERFSAEFPKEGPSILRIQQVVRGDSAAYFCASSWGQKNTEAFFGQGTRLTVV.

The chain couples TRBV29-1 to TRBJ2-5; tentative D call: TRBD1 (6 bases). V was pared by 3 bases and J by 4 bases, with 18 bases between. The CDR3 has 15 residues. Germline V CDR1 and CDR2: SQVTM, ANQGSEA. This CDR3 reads CSVDPSRGFGETQYF. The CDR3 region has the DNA TGCAGCGTTGATCCTAGCAGGGGCTTTGGAGAGACCCAGTACTTC.

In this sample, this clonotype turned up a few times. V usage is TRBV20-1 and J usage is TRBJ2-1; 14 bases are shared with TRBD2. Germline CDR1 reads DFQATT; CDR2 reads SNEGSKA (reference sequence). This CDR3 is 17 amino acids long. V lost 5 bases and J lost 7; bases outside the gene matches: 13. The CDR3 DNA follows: TGCAGTGCTGAGCGCCTCCGACTAGCGGGAGGGGGGAATGAGCAGTTCTTC. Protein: CSAERLRLAGGGNEQFF.

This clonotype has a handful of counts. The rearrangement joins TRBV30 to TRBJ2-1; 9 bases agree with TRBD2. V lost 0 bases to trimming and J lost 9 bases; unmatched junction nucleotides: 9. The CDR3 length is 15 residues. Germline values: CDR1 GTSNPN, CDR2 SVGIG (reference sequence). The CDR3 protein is CAWSVKGLATSEQFF. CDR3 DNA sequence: TGTGCCTGGAGTGTAAAGGGACTAGCCACTAGTGAGCAGTTCTTC.

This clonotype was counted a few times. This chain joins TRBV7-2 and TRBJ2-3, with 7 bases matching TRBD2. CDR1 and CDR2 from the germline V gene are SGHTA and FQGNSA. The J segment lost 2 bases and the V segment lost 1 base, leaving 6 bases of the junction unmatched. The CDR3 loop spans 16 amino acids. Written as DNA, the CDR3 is TGTGCCAGCAGCTTAGGGTCTAGCGGATTCACAGATACGCAGTATTTT. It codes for CASSLGSSGFTDTQYF.

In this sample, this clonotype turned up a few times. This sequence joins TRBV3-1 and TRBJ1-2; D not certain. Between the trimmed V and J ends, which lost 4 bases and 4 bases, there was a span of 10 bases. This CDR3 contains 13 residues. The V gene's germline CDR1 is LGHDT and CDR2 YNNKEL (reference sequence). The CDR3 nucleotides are TGTGCCAGCAGCCCCCAGATATCCTATGGCTACACCTTC. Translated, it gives CASSPQISYGYTF.

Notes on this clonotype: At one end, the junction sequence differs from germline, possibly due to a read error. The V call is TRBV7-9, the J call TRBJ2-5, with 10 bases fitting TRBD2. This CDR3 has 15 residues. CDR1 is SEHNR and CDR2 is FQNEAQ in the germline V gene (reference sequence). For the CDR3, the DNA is TGCGCCAGCAGCTCCCGAAGCGGGAGGGGAGATGAGCAGTACTTC. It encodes CASSSRSGRGDEQYF.

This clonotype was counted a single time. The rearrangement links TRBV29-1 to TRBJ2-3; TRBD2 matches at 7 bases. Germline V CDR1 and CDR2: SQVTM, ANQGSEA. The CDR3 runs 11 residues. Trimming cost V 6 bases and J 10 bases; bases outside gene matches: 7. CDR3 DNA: TGCAGCGTCCTTAGCGGGTTGGCGCAGTATTTT. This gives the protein CSVLSGLAQYF.

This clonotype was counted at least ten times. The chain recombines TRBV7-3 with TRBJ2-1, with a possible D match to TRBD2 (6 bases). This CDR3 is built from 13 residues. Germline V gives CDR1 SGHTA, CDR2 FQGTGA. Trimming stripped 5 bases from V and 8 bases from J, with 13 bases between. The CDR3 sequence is CASSPRLADEQFF. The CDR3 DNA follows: TGTGCCAGCAGCCCCCGTTTAGCGGATGAGCAGTTCTTC.

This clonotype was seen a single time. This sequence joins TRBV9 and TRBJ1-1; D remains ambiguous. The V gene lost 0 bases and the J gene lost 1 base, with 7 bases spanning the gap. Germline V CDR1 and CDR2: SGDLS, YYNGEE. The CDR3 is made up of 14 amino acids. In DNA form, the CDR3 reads TGTGCCAGCAGCGTAGTTGTAGAGAACACTGAAGCTTTCTTT. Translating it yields CASSVVVENTEAFF.

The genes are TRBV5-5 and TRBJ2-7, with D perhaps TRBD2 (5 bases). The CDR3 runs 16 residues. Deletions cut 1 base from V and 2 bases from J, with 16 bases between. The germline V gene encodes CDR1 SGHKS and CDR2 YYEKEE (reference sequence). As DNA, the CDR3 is TGTGCCAGCAGCTTGACCGGGATCAGGCCCCCCTACGAGCAGTACTTC. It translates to CASSLTGIRPPYEQYF.

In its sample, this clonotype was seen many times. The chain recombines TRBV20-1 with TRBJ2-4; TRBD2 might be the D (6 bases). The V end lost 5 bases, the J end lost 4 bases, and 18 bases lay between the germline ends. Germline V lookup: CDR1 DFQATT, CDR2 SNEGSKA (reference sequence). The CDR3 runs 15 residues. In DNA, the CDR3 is TGCAGTGCTGACGGGACTGCGGGGAGGAAAAACATTCAGTACTTC. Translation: CSADGTAGRKNIQYF.